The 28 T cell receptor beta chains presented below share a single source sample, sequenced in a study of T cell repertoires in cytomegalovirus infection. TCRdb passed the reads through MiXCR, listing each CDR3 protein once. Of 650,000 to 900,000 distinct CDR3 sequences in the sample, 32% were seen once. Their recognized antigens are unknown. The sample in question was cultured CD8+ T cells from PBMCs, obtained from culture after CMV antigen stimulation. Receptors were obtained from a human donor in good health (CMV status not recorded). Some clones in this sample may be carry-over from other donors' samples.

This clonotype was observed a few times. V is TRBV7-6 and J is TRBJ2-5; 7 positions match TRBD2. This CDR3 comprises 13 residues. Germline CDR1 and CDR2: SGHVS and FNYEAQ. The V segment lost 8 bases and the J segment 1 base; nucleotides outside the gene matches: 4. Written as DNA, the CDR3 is TGTGCCAGCCGCTGGGGGGGCCAAGAGACCCAGTACTTC. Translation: CASRWGGQETQYF.

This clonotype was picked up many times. In DNA form, the CDR3 reads TGTGCCAGCAGCTTACGGACTAGCGGGGGAAACGGGGAGCTGTTTTTT. Translated, it gives CASSLRTSGGNGELFF. This chain joins TRBV7-6 and TRBJ2-2; 13 bases align to TRBD2. Germline assignment: CDR1 SGHVS and CDR2 FNYEAQ. This CDR3 spans 16 amino acids. The V segment lost 2 bases and the J segment 7 bases; nucleotides outside the gene matches: 4.

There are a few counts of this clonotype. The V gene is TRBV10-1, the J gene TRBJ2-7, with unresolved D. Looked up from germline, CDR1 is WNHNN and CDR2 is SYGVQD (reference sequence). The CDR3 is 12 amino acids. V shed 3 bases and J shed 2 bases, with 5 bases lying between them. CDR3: CASSELAYEQYF. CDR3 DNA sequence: TGCGCCAGCAGTGAATTGGCCTACGAGCAGTACTTC.

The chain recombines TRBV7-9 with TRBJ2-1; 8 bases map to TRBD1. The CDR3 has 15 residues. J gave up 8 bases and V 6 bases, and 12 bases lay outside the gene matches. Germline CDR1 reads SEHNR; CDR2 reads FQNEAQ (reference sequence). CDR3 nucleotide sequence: TGTGCCAGCAGTTCCGCCCGGACAGGGTGGGATGAGCAGTTCTTC. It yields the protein CASSSARTGWDEQFF.

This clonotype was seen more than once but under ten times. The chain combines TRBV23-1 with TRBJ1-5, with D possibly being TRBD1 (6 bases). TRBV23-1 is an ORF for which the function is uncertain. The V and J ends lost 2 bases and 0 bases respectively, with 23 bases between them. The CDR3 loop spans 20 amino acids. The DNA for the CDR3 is TGCGCCAGCAGTCAACCCCCAGGGGCCGAACTGGGGGATAGCAATCAGCCCCAGCATTTT. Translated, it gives CASSQPPGAELGDSNQPQHF.

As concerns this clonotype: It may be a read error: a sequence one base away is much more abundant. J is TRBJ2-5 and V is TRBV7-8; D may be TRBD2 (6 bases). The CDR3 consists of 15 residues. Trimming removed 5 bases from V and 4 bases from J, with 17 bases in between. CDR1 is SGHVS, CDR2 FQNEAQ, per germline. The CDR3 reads CASSLRTREAETQYF. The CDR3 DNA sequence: TGTGCCAGCAGCCTAAGGACAAGGGAGGCAGAGACCCAGTACTTC.

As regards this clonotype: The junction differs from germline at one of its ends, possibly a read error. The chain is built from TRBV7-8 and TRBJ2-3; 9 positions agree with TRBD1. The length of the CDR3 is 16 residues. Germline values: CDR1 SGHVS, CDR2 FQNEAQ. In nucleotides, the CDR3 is TGTACCAGCTGCCCCCCGGGACAGGGAGGCACAGATACGCAGTATTTT. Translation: CTSCPPGQGGTDTQYF.

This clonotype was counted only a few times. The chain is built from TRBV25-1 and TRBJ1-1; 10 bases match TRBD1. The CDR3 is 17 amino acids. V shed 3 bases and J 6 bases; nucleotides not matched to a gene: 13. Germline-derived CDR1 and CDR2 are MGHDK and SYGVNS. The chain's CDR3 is CASSEVETGGAESEAFF. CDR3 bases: TGTGCCAGCAGTGAGGTCGAGACAGGGGGCGCCGAGTCTGAAGCTTTCTTT. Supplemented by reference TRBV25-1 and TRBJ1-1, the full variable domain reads EADIYQTPRYLVIGTGKKITLECSQTMGHDKMYWYQQDPGMELHLIHYSYGVNSTEKGDLSSESTVSRIRTEHFPLTLESARPSHTSQYLCASSEVETGGAESEAFFGQGTRLTVV.

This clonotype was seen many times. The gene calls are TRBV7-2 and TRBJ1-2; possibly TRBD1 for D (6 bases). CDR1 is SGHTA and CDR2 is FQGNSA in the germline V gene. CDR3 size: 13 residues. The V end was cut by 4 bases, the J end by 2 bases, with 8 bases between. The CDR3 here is CASSYDRNYGYTF. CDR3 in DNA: TGTGCCAGCAGCTACGACAGGAACTATGGCTACACCTTC.

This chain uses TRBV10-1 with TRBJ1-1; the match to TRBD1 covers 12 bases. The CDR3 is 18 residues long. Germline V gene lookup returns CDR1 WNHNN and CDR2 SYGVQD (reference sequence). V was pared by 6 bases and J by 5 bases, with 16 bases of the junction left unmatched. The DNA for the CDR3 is TGCGCCAGCAGCGCCGGGACAGGGGGCGAGGGGGCGAAAACTGAAGCTTTCTTT. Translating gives CASSAGTGGEGAKTEAFF.

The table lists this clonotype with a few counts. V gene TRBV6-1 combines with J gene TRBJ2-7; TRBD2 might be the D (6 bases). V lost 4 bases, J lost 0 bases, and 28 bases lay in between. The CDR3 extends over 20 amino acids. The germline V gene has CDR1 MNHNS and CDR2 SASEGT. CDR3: CASSVDEVNWDSRSSYEQYF. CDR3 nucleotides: TGTGCCAGCAGTGTAGACGAAGTAAACTGGGACTCCCGGAGCTCCTACGAGCAGTACTTC.

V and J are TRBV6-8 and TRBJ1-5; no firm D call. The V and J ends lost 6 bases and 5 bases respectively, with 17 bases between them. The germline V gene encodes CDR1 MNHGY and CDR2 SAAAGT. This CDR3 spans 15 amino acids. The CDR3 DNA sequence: TGTGCCAGCAGCCCGACTCCCCGAAGGGATCAGCCCCAGCATTTT. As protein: CASSPTPRRDQPQHF.

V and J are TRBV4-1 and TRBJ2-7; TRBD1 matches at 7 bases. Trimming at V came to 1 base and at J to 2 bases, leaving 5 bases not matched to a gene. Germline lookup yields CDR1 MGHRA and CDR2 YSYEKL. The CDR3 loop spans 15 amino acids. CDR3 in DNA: TGCGCCAGCAGCCAAGTGTCCGGGACAGCCTACGAGCAGTACTTC. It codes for CASSQVSGTAYEQYF.

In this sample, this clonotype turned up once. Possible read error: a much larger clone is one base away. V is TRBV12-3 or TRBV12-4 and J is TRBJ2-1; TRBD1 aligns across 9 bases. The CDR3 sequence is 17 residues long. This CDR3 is CSSSFLPDRGNHNEQFF. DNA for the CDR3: TGTTCCAGCAGTTTCCTGCCCGACAGGGGGAACCACAATGAGCAGTTCTTC.

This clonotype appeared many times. CDR3 region: CASSPPNSYEQYF. The CDR3 region has the DNA TGTGCCAGCAGCCCCCCTAACTCCTACGAGCAGTACTTC. The chain carries TRBV7-6 and TRBJ2-7; D gene uncertain. There are 13 residues in the CDR3. Germline lookup yields CDR1 SGHVS and CDR2 FNYEAQ. Between the trimmed V and J ends, which lost 5 bases and 0 bases, there was a span of 8 bases.

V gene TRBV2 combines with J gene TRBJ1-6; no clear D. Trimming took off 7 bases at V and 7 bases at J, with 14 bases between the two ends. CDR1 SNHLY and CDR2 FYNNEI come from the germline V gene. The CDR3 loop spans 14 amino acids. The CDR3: CASTISLLNSPLHF. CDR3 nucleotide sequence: TGTGCCAGCACCATCAGCCTGCTGAATTCACCCCTCCACTTT.

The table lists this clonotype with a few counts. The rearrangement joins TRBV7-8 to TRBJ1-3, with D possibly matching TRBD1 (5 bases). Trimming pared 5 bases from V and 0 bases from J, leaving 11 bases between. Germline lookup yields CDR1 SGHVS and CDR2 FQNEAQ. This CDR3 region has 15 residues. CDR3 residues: CASSQGDLSGNTIYF. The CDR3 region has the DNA TGTGCCAGCAGCCAAGGGGACCTCTCTGGAAACACCATATATTTT.

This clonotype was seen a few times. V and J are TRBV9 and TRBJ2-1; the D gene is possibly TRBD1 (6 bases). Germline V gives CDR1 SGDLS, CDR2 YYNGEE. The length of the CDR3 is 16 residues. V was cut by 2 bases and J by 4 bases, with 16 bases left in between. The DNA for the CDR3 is TGTGCCAGCAGCGTGGATACGGGACAACGATACAATGAGCAGTTCTTC. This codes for CASSVDTGQRYNEQFF.

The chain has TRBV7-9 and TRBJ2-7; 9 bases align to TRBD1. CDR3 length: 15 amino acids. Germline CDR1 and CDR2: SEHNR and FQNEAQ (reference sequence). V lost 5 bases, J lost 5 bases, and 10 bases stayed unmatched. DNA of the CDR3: TGTGCCAGCAGCGGCACCGGGACAGGGAGCCACGAGCAGTACTTC. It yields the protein CASSGTGTGSHEQYF.

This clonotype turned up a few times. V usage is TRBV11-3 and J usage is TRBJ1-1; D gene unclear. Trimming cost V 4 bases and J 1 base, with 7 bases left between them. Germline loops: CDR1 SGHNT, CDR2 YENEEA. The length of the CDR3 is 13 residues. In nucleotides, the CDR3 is TGTGCCAGCAGCTCGGCGGGGAACACTGAAGCTTTCTTT. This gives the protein CASSSAGNTEAFF.

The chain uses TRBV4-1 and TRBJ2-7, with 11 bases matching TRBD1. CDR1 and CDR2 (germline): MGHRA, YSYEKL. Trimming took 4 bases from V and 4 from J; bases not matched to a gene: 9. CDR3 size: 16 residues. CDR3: CASSPDRDRGFYEQYF. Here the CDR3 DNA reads TGCGCCAGCAGCCCTGACCGGGACAGGGGGTTTTACGAGCAGTACTTC.

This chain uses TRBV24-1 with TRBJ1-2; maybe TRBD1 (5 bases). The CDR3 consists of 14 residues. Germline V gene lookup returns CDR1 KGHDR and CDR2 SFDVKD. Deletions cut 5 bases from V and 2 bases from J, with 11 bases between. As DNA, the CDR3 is TGTGCCACCAGTGGCCGTGGGGCGAACTATGGCTACACCTTC. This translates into CATSGRGANYGYTF.

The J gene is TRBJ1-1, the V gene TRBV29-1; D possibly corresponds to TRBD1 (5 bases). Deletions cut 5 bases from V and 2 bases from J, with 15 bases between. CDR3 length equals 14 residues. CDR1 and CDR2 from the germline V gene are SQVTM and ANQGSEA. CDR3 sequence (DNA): TGCAGCGTTTGGGGCCTGCCGTATAACACTGAAGCTTTCTTT. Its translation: CSVWGLPYNTEAFF. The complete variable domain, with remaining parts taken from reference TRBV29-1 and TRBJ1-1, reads SAVISQKPSRDICQRGTSLTIQCQVDSQVTMMFWYRQQPGQSLTLIATANQGSEATYESGFVIDKFPISRPNLTFSTLTVSNMSPEDSSIYLCSVWGLPYNTEAFFGQGTRLTVV.

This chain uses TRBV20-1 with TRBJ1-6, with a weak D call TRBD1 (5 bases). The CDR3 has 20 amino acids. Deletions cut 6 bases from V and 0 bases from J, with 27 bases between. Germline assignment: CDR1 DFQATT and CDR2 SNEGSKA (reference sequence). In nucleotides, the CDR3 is TGCAGTGCCCTCGACGGGACCGAAGATCATTTGGCCTCCTATAATTCACCCCTCCACTTT. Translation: CSALDGTEDHLASYNSPLHF.

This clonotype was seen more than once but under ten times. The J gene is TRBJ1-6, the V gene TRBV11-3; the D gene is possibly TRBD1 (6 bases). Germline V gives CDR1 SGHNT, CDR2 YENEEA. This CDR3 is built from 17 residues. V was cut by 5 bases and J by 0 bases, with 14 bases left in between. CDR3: CASSPRTANSYNSPLHF. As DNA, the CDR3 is TGTGCCAGCAGCCCGCGGACAGCCAACTCCTATAATTCACCCCTCCACTTT.

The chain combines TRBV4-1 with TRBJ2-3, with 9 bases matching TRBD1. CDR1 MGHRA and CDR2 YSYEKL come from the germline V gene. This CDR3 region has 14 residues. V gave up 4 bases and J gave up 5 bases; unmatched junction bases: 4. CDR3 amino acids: CASSRDRDLDTQYF. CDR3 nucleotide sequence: TGCGCCAGCAGCCGGGACAGGGATTTAGATACGCAGTATTTT.

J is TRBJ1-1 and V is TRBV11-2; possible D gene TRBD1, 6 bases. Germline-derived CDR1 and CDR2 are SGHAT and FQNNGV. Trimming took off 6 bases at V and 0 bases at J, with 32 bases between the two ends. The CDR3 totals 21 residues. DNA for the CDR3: TGTGCCAGCAGGATGGGGGTGGGGGCGGGCGGCGCGCCACCTCTGAACACTGAAGCTTTCTTT. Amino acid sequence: CASRMGVGAGGAPPLNTEAFF.

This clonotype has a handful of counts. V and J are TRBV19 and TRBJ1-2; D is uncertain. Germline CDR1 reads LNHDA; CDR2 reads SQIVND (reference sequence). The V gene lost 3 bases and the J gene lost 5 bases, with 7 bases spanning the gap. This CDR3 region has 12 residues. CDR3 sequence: CASSIGRYGYTF. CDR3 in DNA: TGTGCCAGTAGTATTGGACGTTATGGCTACACCTTC.